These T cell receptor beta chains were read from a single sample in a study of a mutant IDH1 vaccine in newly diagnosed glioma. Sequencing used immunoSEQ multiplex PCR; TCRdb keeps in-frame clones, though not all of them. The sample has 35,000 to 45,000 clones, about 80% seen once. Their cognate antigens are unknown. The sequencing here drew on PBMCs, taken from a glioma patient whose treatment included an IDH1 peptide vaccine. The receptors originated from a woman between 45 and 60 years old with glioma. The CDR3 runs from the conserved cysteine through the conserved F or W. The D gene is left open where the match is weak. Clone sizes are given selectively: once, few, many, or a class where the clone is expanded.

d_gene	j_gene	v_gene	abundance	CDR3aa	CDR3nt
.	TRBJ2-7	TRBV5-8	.	CASSLVRGDYEQYF	TGTGCCAGCAGCTTGGTACGAGGGGACTACGAGCAGTACTTC
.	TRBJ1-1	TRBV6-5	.	CASSRQVFTEAFF	TGTGCCAGCAGTCGACAGGTTTTCACTGAAGCTTTCTTT
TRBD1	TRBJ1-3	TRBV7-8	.	CASSPTGNGNTIYF	TGTGCCAGCAGCCCGACAGGGAATGGAAACACCATATATTTT
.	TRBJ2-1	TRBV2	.	CASNPSPLEFF	TGTGCCAGCAACCCTTCCCCGCTGGAGTTCTTC
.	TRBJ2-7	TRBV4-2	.	CASSQRAGDSYEQYF	TGTGCCAGCAGCCAGCGGGCAGGGGACTCCTACGAGCAGTACTTC
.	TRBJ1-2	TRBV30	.	CAWSVNRGEVYGYTF	TGTGCCTGGAGTGTCAACCGGGGAGAGGTCTATGGCTACACCTTC
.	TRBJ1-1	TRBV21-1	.	CASSNGDKNTEAFF	TGTGCCAGCAGCAACGGTGACAAGAACACTGAAGCTTTCTTT
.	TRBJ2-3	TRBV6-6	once	CASSHGDTQYF	TGTGCCAGCAGTCACGGAGATACGCAGTATTTT
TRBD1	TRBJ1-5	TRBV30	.	CAWEQGSRGQPQHF	TGTGCCTGGGAACAGGGGAGCCGGGGCCAGCCCCAGCATTTT
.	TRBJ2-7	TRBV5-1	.	CASQPMFRAVEQYF	TGCGCCAGTCAGCCTATGTTCAGGGCCGTCGAGCAGTACTTC
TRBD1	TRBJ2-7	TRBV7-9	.	CASSVTGGYEQYF	TGTGCCAGCAGTGTCACAGGGGGCTACGAGCAGTACTTC
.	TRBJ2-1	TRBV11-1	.	CASSSTSDGYNEQFF	TGTGCCAGCAGCTCCACCTCGGACGGTTACAATGAGCAGTTCTTC
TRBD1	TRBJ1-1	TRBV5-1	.	CASSLPDRQNTEAFF	TGCGCCAGCAGCTTGCCGGACAGGCAGAACACTGAAGCTTTCTTT
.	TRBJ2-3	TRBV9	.	CASSVGTLSTDTQYF	TGTGCCAGCAGCGTAGGGACACTGAGCACAGATACGCAGTATTTT
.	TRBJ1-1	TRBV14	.	CASSAGNTEAFF	TGTGCCAGCAGCGCCGGGAACACTGAAGCTTTCTTT
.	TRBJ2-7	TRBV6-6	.	CASSAGPAPREQYF	TGTGCCAGCAGTGCCGGGCCCGCACCTCGGGAGCAGTACTTC
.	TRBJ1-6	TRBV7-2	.	CASQRNSPLHF	TGTGCCAGCCAACGGAATTCACCCCTCCACTTT
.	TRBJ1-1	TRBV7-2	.	CASSLEPETTWVNTEAFF	TGTGCCAGCAGCTTAGAGCCGGAGACGACCTGGGTGAACACTGAAGCTTTCTTT
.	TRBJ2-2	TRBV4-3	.	CASRGIGELFF	TGCGCCAGCAGGGGAATCGGGGAGCTGTTTTTT
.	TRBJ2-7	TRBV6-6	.	CASSWDTYEQYF	TGTGCCAGTTCCTGGGACACCTACGAGCAGTACTTC
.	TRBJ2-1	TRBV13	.	CASSPRQAYNEQFF	TGTGCCAGCAGCCCTAGACAGGCCTACAATGAGCAGTTCTTC
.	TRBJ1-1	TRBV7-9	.	CASSLLSTEAFF	TGTGCCAGCAGCCTGTTGAGCACTGAAGCTTTCTTT
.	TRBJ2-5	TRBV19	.	CATDTGRKETQYF	TGTGCCACAGACACTGGCCGGAAAGAGACCCAGTACTTC
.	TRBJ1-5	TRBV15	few	CATSRDRNLNQPQHF	TGTGCCACCAGCAGAGACAGGAACCTCAATCAGCCCCAGCATTTT
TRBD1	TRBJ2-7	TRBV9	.	CASSAGQGVEQYF	TGTGCCAGCAGCGCCGGACAGGGGGTTGAGCAGTACTTC
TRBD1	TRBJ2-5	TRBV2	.	CASSGDGQDQETQYF	TGTGCCAGCAGTGGCGACGGACAGGACCAAGAGACCCAGTACTTC
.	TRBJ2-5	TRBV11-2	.	CASSGMRTQETQYF	TGTGCCAGCAGTGGGATGAGGACCCAAGAGACCCAGTACTTC
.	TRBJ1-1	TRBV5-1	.	CASSLVRGNTEAFF	TGCGCCAGCAGCTTGGTTAGGGGGAACACTGAAGCTTTCTTT
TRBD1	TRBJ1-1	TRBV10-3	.	CAIGTENTEAFF	TGTGCCATCGGGACAGAGAACACTGAAGCTTTCTTT
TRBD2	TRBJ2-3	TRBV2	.	CASVGAGYTQYF	TGTGCCAGCGTAGGAGCGGGATATACGCAGTATTTT
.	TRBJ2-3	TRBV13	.	CATRRSTDTQYF	TGTGCCACCCGGCGGAGCACAGATACGCAGTATTTT
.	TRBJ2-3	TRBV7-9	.	CASSLAQRGHTDTQYF	TGTGCCAGCAGCTTAGCCCAGCGGGGACACACAGATACGCAGTATTTT
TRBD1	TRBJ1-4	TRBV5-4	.	CASSLGQGEEKLFF	TGTGCCAGCAGCTTGGGACAGGGGGAGGAAAAACTGTTTTTT
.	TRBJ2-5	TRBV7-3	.	CASSFPFQGKETQYF	TGTGCCAGCAGCTTCCCCTTTCAGGGAAAGGAGACCCAGTACTTC
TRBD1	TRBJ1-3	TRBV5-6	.	CASSPGTAGNTIYF	TGTGCCAGCAGCCCCGGGACAGCTGGAAACACCATATATTTT
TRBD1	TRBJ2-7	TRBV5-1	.	CASSRMGTGEAEQYF	TGCGCCAGCAGCCGAATGGGGACAGGGGAAGCCGAGCAGTACTTC